This T cell receptor beta chain was retrieved from a study of T cells in Graves' hyperthyroidism and ophthalmopathy. This clonotype was counted ten times or more. Sequence at one end of the junction differs from germline and may be a read error. TCR beta CDR3 regions were amplified from RNA. HTBI primers drove first-round RT-PCR of the TCR CDR3. TCRdb independently ran MiXCR on the multiplex PCR reads; one entry per CDR3 protein. The sample lists a few hundred thousand distinct CDR3 sequences, roughly 14% occurring once. Thyroid ultrasound, orbital computed tomography, clinical symptoms, and serum thyroxine and TRAb underpinned diagnoses. CDR3 size: 14 residues. Germline V lookup: CDR1 MDHEN, CDR2 SYDVKM.

The chain carries TRBV28 and TRBJ2-2; D possibly corresponds to TRBD2 (5 bases). The TCR originated in a man under 40 with Graves' hyperthyroidism that later progressed to Graves' ophthalmopathy. Sequenced sample: blood. DNA of the CDR3: TGTGCCAGCAGTAGGTCGGGGAACACCAGGGAGCTGTTTTTT. Its protein product is CASSRSGNTRELFF.